This record looks at one T cell receptor beta chain sequence and its context. Its antigen remains undetermined. No clone much larger than this one lies a single base away; base qualities are absent. CDR1 and CDR2, looked up from the germline V gene, are MGHRA and YSYEKL. Trimming leaves V shorter by 2 bases and J shorter by 4 bases, with the junction holding 1 base beyond the gene matches. The CDR3 numbers 13 residues from cysteine through phenylalanine. Just the 39-base CDR3 DNA is kept, in frame starting at base 1. The Qiagen DNeasy kit was used to extract genomic DNA both from unsorted PBMCs and from the negatively selected CD4+ and CD8+ fractions. Using primers that anneal to V and J segments, immunoSEQ multiplex PCR amplified the TCR beta CDR3 regions. A synthetic immune receptor repertoire was used to minimize amplification bias, and any remaining bias was removed computationally after sequencing. In the paper's pipeline: Repertoire diversity was quantified as the Shannon entropy index using custom Python scripts. The unsorted, CD4+ and CD8+ repertoires were each analyzed separately, with the exception of combined analyses, where CD4+ and CD8+ sequences were merged in silico. A clone was considered expanded if an increase in frequency of at least 2-fold after treatment relative to C1D1 was found, and a pseudocount of 0.5 was applied to clones undetected at baseline. Clones with 0 or 1 copy at C1D1 were defined as singleton clones, while clones with 2 or more copies were defined as non-singleton clones. By matching protein sequences in sorted samples from the same patient, clones expanded in unsorted samples were annotated as CD4+, CD8+ or unknown. Wilcoxon tests on paired samples were used to test diversity changes from C1D1 to C4D1. TCRdb mirrors the immuneACCESS table, restricted to in-frame sequences. Some clones are absent from its copies; in checked studies, under half trace to an unresolved V gene, and the reason for the others is unknown. V and J calls and clone size are those listed in that table; D and trimming were worked out from the DNA. The sample table holds approximately 9,700 clones, of which nearly 85% were seen once. Clones ranked in the top ten supply around 45% of the sample.

The sample originates from a study of PD-1 blockade in classical Hodgkin lymphoma (dated by TCRdb to 2020 to 2022). The study in broad terms: Nivolumab dosing was 3 mg/kg intravenously every 2 weeks, continuing until either disease progression or unacceptable toxicity. To define a peripheral blood immune signature of response to PD-1 blockade in classical Hodgkin lymphoma, the study combined TCR beta sequencing with CyTOF.

The full study reports these points: Baseline TCR diversity was reported to be lower in newly diagnosed patients than in healthy donors and to be lower still in relapsed/refractory patients. Only a single clinical trial cohort was studied, and what caused the repertoire differences, possibly disease activity or prior therapy, remained undefined. A significant rise by C4D1 was seen in CD4+ but not CD8+ TCR diversity (p=0.0027 vs p=0.16), with the rise being most apparent in complete responders (p=0.02). Trial patients with a complete response had baseline diversity similar to that of newly diagnosed patients, while partial responders and progressors had significantly lower diversity. Diversity was lower in patients who began nivolumab less than 1 year after ASCT, so these patients were left out of later analyses to avoid confounding by immune reconstitution.

The meaning of the sample's time point label: cycle 4 day 1 (C4D1), after 5 to 7 weeks of nivolumab. Every trial patient had relapsed following autologous stem cell transplantation, and prior brentuximab vedotin exposure was what differed among cohorts A, B and C. The trial cohort included 56 patients with relapsed/refractory classical Hodgkin lymphoma, and each patient had a best overall response of complete response, partial response or progressive disease. Single-agent nivolumab was administered to trial patients in the multi-cohort phase II CheckMate 205 trial. An independent review committee assessed best overall response using the 2007 International Working Group response criteria. Trial PBMCs were obtained immediately prior to nivolumab initiation (C1D1) and on therapy at cycle 2 day 1 and cycle 4 day 1. After peripheral blood was drawn into 8 mL Vacutainer Cell Preparation Tubes, PBMCs were isolated by centrifugation and then cryopreserved.

This material consisted of peripheral blood mononuclear cells (PBMCs), taken before the fourth cycle of nivolumab. The TCR comes from a human donor with classical Hodgkin lymphoma. The rearranged chain carries TRBV4-1 and TRBJ2-7; the junction holds 8 bases that match TRBD2. The sequenced DNA is TGCGCCAGCAGCCAAAGCGGGGGTTACGAGCAGTACTTC. Its protein is CASSQSGGYEQYF.